Listed below are T cell receptor beta chains from one sample, sequenced in a study of graft-versus-host responses after intestinal transplantation. Profiled with immunoSEQ multiplex PCR; TCRdb holds only in-frame clones, not every one. The sample contains more than 65,000 clones, roughly 91% of which appear only once. Their cognate antigens are unknown. Source: unstimulated CD4+ T cells sorted from spleen or lymph node cells, taken before intestinal transplant. These receptors all stem from a human donor who received an intestinal transplant. The CDR3 runs from the conserved cysteine through the conserved F or W.

>TRBJ2-3|TRBV29-1
CSVGSGVSTDTQYF
>TRBJ1-1|TRBV6-1
CASSEVESLMNTEAFF
>TRBJ1-2|TRBV2
CASSVDRGVGGYTF
>TRBJ2-7|TRBV5-6
CASSLTGGATYEQYF
>TRBJ1-2|TRBV2
CASREIPGQGTYGYTF
>TRBJ2-7|TRBV6-5
CASSYMTGLRYEQYF
>TRBJ2-7|TRBV2
CASSGNPSGMGYEQYF
>TRBJ2-1|TRBV6-6
CASSSTGVGYNEQFF
>TRBJ1-6|TRBV7-6
CASSFGQGANSPLHF
>TRBJ1-1|TRBV6-6
CASSYSAMNTEAFF
>TRBJ1-2|TRBV2
CASSYDGTGITLNYGYTF
>TRBJ2-7|TRBV7-9
CASGTAYEQYF
>TRBJ1-5|TRBV5-8
CASSLLGTSRSNQPQHF
>TRBJ1-2|TRBV28
CASSFPDRANYGYTF
>TRBJ2-1|TRBV5-4
CASSLAGTSGKYNEQFF
>TRBJ2-7|TRBV15
CATSRDLGDTYEQYF
>TRBJ2-2|TRBV2
CASKLAGGTGELFF
>TRBJ2-7|TRBV13
CASSSGLSLVEQYF
>TRBJ2-7|TRBV19
CASSMQGLNEQYF
>TRBJ1-5|TRBV28
CASSFGLQGAQHF
>TRBJ2-3|TRBV9
CASSVSGRGWSTDTQYF
>TRBJ1-1|TRBV15
CATSRGEGYTEAFF
>TRBJ2-5|TRBV6-1
CASSDIESGRRETQYF
>TRBJ2-5|TRBV4-1
CASSQVHYGETQYF
>TRBJ2-7|TRBV4-2
CASSQGAGSYEQYF
>TRBJ1-1|TRBV30
CAWSHYRGRDTEAFF
>TRBJ2-3|TRBV5-4
CASGRGQGTDTQYF
>TRBJ1-3|TRBV29-1
CSVESGSGNTIYF
>TRBJ2-7|TRBV5-1
CASSFTGDYEQYF
>TRBJ1-2|TRBV28
CASTPPGTQANYGYTF
>TRBJ1-4|TRBV29-1
CSVRRGKNEKLFF
>TRBJ1-1|TRBV5-1
CASSLDGLIRGNTEAFF
>TRBJ2-5|TRBV2
CASSSGVMAQETQYF
>TRBJ2-5|TRBV5-4
CASSLARSRWAQETQYF
>TRBJ2-5|TRBV9
CASSLAGGRETQYF
>TRBJ1-3|TRBV29-1
CSSRDSGNTIYF
>TRBJ2-5|TRBV2
CASSGSRQETQYF
>TRBJ1-3|TRBV18
CASSPLQSSGNTIYF
>TRBJ2-7|TRBV7-2
CASSPNRGGAYEQYF
>TRBJ2-3|TRBV5-4
CASSPTGLSTDTQYF
>TRBJ1-2|TRBV28
CASSAAGRGGYTF
>TRBJ1-2|TRBV30
CAWSDSYGYTF
>TRBJ1-4|TRBV4-2
CASSQARDRVNEKLFF
>TRBJ2-7|TRBV11-2
CASSLGYGDEQYF
>TRBJ2-5|TRBV6-5
CASSYRFLAGGKTQYF
>TRBJ1-5|TRBV11-3
CASSWGQGDNQPQHF
>TRBJ2-3|TRBV2
CASSQLAASTDTQYF
>TRBJ1-5|TRBV28
CASSPPRQGLQPQHF
>TRBJ2-2|TRBV28
CASSLSGGESGELFF
>TRBJ1-3|TRBV28
CASRRRAVSGNTIYF
>TRBJ1-3|TRBV5-1
CASSPGTGNTIYF